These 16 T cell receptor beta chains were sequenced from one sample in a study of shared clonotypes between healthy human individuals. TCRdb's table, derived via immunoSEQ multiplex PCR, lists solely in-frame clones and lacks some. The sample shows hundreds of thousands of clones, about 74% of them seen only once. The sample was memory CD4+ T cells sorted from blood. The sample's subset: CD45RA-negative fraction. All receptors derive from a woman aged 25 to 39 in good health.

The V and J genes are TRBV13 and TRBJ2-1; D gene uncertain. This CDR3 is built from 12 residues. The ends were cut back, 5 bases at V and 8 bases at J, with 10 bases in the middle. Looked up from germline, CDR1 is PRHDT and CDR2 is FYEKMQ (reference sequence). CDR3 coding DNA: TGTGCCAGCAGCCTCCCCCGCCATGAGCAGTTCTTC. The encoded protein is CASSLPRHEQFF.

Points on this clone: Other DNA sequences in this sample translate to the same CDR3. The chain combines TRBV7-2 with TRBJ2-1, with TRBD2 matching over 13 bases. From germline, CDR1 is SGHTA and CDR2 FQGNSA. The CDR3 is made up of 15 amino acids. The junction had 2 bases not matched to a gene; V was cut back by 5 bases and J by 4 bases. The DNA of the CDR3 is TGTGCCAGCAGCCTACTAGCGGGAGGGTACAATGAGCAGTTCTTC. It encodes CASSLLAGGYNEQFF.

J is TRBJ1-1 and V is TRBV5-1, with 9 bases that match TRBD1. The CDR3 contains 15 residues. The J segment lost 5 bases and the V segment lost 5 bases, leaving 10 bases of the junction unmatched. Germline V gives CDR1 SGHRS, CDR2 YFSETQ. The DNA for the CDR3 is TGCGCCAGCAGACCTACACAGGGGGCGAGAACTGAAGCTTTCTTT. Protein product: CASRPTQGARTEAFF.

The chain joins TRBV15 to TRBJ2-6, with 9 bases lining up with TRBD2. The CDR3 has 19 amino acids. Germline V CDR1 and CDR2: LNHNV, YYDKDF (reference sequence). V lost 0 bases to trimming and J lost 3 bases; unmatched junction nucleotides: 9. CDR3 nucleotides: TGTGCCACCAGCAGAGAGAAGTGGGTAGCGGGAGATGGGGCCAACGTCCTGACTTTC. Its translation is CATSREKWVAGDGANVLTF.

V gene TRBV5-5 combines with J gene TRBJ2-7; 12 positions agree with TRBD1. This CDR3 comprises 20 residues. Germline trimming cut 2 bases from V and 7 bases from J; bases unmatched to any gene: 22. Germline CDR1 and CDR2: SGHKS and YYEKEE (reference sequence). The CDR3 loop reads CASSLMTVGDRGQSPWEQYF. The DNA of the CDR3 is TGTGCCAGCAGCTTAATGACAGTAGGGGACAGGGGGCAATCCCCTTGGGAGCAGTACTTC.

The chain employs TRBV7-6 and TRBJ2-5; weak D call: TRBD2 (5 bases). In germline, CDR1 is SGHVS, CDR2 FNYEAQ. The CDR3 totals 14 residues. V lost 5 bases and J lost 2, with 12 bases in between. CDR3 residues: CASSGPGIQETQYF. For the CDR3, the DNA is TGTGCCAGCAGCGGCCCCGGGATACAAGAGACCCAGTACTTC.

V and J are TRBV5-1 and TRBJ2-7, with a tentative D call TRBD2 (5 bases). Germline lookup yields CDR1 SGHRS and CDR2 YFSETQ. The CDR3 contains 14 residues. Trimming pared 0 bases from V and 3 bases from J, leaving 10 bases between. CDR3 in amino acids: CASSLGGRNYEQYF. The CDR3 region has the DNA TGCGCCAGCAGCTTGGGAGGGCGGAACTACGAGCAGTACTTC.

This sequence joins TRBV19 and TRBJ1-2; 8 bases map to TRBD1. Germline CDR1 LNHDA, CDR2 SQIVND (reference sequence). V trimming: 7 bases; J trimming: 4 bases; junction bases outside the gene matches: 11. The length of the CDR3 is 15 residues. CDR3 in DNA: TGTGCCAGTACCCAGGGCACAGGGGGGACCTATGGCTACACCTTC. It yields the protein CASTQGTGGTYGYTF.

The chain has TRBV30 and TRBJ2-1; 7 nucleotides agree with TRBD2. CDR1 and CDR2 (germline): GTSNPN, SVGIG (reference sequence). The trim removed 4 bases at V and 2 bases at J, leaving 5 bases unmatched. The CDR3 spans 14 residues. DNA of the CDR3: TGTGCCTGGAAGAAAGCGGGAACCTACAATGAGCAGTTCTTC. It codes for CAWKKAGTYNEQFF.

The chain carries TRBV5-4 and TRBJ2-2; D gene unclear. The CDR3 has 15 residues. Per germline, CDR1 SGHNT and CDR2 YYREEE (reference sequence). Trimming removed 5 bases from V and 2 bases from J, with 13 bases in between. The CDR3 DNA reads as TGTGCCAGCAGTTGGGATTCACCAAACACCGGGGAGCTGTTTTTT. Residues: CASSWDSPNTGELFF.

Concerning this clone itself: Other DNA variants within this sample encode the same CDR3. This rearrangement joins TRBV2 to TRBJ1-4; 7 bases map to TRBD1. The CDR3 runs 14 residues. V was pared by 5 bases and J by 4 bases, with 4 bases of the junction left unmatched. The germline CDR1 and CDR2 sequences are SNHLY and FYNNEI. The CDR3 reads CASSLGQSNEKLFF. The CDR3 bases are TGTGCCAGCAGTCTGGGACAGAGTAATGAAAAACTGTTTTTT.

The CDR3, as DNA: TGTGCCAGCAGTGAGTTGTACTACGAGCAGTACTTC. Its protein product is CASSELYYEQYF. This rearrangement joins TRBV2 to TRBJ2-7; D uncertain. Trimming pared 3 bases from V and 3 bases from J, leaving 6 bases between. This CDR3 is built from 12 residues. Looked up from germline, CDR1 is SNHLY and CDR2 is FYNNEI.

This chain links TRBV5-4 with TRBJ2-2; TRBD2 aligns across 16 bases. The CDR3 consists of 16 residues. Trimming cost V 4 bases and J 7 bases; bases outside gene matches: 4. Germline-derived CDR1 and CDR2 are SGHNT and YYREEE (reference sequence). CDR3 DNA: TGTGCCAGCAGCCCGGGACTAGCGGGAGGGTTCGGGGAGCTGTTTTTT. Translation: CASSPGLAGGFGELFF.

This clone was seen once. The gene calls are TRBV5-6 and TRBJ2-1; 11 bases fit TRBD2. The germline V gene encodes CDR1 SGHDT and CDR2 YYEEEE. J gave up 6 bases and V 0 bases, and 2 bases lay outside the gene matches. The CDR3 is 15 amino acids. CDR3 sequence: CASSLVSGRANEQFF. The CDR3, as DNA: TGTGCCAGCAGCTTGGTTAGCGGGAGGGCCAATGAGCAGTTCTTC. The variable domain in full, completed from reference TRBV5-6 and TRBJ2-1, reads DAGVTQSPTHLIKTRGQQVTLRCSPKSGHDTVSWYQQALGQGPQFIFQYYEEEERQRGNFPDRFSGHQFPNYSSELNVNALLLGDSALYLCASSLVSGRANEQFFGPGTRLTVL.

DNA for the CDR3: TGTGCCAGCAGCCTAGACAGGGACCATGGCTACACCTTC. It encodes CASSLDRDHGYTF. The chain carries TRBV14 and TRBJ1-2; 7 positions agree with TRBD1. After removal of 4 bases from V and 6 bases from J, the junction contained 5 bases not matched to a gene. The CDR3 loop spans 13 amino acids. Looked up from germline, CDR1 is SGHDN and CDR2 is FVKESK.

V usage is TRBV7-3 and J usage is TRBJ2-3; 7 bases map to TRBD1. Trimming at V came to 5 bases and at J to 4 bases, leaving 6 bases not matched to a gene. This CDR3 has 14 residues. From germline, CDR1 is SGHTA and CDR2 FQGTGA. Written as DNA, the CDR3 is TGTGCCAGCAGCGATCCGACAGGGCCAGATACGCAGTATTTT. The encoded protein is CASSDPTGPDTQYF.